This TCR beta chain came from a study of T-cell memory formation after mild COVID-19 (dated by TCRdb to 2020 to 2023). Looking at the study overall: TCR sequence clusters from the two donors were largely donor specific. Two young, previously healthy adult volunteers made up the cohort, one male and one female. In a couple of donors, T-cell clones that expanded and contracted after mild COVID-19 were followed by sequencing TCRalpha and TCRbeta repertoires longitudinally. General findings and caveats noted by the study authors: Some responding clones were detected in pre-infection memory, suggesting pre-existing cross-reactive memory T cells joined the SARS-CoV-2 response. Contracting CD4+ clones turned up mainly in the CM and EM memory subsets, whereas EMRA was where CD8+ clones were enriched. Only two mild cases were covered by the study, and larger cohorts that include severe cases with pre-infection samples were considered necessary. Clones that contracted from day 15 to 85 showed balanced CD4/CD8 phenotypes, whereas a second wave of clones that expanded from day 15 to 37 leaned towards CD4+. SARS-CoV-2 specificity was not confirmed for the second-wave clones peaking on day 37.

TCRdb records Illumina NovaSeq 6000 as the sequencer. cDNA libraries for TCRalpha and TCRbeta were prepared by 5'RACE using constant-segment primers, with sample barcodes and unique molecular identifiers added. RNA was extracted from every sample with Trizol reagent. Library amplification was performed in two PCR steps, and a second sample barcode and Illumina TruSeq adapters were introduced in the second step. Sequencing of the libraries was done on an Illumina NovaSeq, producing 2 x 150 bp paired-end reads. The paper's processing steps were these. The reads were demultiplexed and collapsed into UMI-guided consensus sequences using migec v1.2.7. Using mixcr v2.1.11, the UMI consensuses were aligned to TRA and TRB V and J templates and assembled into clonotypes. Clonotypes were classified as expanded or contracted when called significant by both edgeR and NoisET, with noise models trained on biological replicates. edgeR calls used a false discovery rate-adjusted p below 0.01 and a log2 fold-change threshold of 1. As an exploratory analysis of dynamics, max-normalized trajectories of the 1000 most abundant clonotypes were examined by PCA with hierarchical clustering. Separately sequenced CD4+ and CD8+ repertoires were used to assign a CD4 or CD8 phenotype to each responding clone. Through fastp at Q25 and MiXCR, TCRdb rebuilt clones from the public reads, retaining in-frame beta chains. Rows with a matching CDR3 protein are joined into one entry that keeps the most common DNA and genes. These V and J calls originate from TCRdb's pipeline instead of the authors' own analysis. The sample profile shows fewer than 5,500 distinct CDR3 sequences; more than 40% of them were found once. 2.6% of the sample belongs to the ten largest clones.

As for this clonotype: The specificity of this receptor is unknown. No much larger clone is present one base from it, and per-base qualities are unavailable.

V has 0 bases trimmed and J has 1 base trimmed; junction bases matching no gene number 0. Per the germline V gene, LGHNA is the CDR1 and YNFKEQ is the CDR2. The CDR3 holds 15 amino acids from the cysteine to the phenylalanine. Only the CDR3 portion is preserved as DNA: 45 bases, with reading frame beginning at the first base. PBMCs were isolated by Ficoll-Paque density gradient centrifugation. The receptor was isolated from an adult who had mild COVID-19 (a few samples of this study predate the infection). The sample titles of this study are shuffled in the database, so cell type and time point are left out. Sample: PBMCs or a T cell subset sorted from them (not recorded which). The sequence links TRBV4-2 to TRBJ2-5, with 9 bases in between that match TRBD2. The nucleotide sequence is TGTGCCAGCAGCCAAGAGCGGGGGGGCCAAGAGACCCAGTACTTC. Translated, it reads CASSQERGGQETQYF.